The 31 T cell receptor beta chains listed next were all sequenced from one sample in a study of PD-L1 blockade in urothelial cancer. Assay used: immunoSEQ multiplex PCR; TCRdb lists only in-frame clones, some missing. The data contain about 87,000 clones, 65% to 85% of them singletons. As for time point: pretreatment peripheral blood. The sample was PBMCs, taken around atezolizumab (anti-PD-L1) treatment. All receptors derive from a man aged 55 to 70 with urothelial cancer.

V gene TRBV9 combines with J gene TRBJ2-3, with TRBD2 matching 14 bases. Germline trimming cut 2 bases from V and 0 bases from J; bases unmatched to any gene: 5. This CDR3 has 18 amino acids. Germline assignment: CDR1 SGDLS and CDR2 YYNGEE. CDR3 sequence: CASSVSGTSGGSTDTQYF. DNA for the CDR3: TGTGCCAGCAGCGTTTCCGGGACTAGCGGGGGCAGCACAGATACGCAGTATTTT.

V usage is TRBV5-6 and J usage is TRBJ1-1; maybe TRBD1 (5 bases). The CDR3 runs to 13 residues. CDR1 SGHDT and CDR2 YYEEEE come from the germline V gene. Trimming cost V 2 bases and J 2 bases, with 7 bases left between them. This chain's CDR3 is CASSFQGNTEAFF. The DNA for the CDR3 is TGTGCCAGCAGCTTCCAGGGAAACACTGAAGCTTTCTTT. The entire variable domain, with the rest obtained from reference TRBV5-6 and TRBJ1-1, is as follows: DAGVTQSPTHLIKTRGQQVTLRCSPKSGHDTVSWYQQALGQGPQFIFQYYEEEERQRGNFPDRFSGHQFPNYSSELNVNALLLGDSALYLCASSFQGNTEAFFGQGTRLTVV.

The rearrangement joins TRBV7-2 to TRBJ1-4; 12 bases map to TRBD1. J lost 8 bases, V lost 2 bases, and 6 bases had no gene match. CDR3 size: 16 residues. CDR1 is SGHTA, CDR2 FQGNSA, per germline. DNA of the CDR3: TGTGCCAGCAGCTTATATGGAGGGACAGGGGGCGAAAAACTGTTTTTT. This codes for CASSLYGGTGGEKLFF.

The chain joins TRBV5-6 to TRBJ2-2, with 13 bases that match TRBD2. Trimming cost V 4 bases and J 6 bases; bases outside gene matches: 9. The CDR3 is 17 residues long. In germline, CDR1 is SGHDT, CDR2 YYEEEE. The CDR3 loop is CASSPTSGGAGPGELFF. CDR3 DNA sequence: TGTGCCAGCAGCCCAACTAGCGGGGGGGCCGGTCCCGGGGAGCTGTTTTTT.

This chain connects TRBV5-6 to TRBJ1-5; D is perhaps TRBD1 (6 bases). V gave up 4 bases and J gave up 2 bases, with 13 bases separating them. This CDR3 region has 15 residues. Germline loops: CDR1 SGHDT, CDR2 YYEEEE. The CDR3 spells CASSLGGVGNQPQHF. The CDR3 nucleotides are TGTGCCAGCAGCCTAGGGGGTGTAGGCAATCAGCCCCAGCATTTT. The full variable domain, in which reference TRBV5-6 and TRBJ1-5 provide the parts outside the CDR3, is DAGVTQSPTHLIKTRGQQVTLRCSPKSGHDTVSWYQQALGQGPQFIFQYYEEEERQRGNFPDRFSGHQFPNYSSELNVNALLLGDSALYLCASSLGGVGNQPQHFGDGTRLSIL.

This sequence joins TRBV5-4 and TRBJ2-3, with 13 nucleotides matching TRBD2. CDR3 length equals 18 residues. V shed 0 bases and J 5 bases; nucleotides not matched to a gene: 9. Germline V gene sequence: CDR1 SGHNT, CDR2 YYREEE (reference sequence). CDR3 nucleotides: TGTGCCAGCAGCTTGGGAGCCACTAGCGGGAGGGCCCGAGATACGCAGTATTTT. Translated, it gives CASSLGATSGRARDTQYF.

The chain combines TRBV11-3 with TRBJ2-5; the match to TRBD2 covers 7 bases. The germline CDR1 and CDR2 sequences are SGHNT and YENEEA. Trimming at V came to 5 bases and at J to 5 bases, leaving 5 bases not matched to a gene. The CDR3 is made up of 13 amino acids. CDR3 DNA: TGTGCCAGCAGCCGGGGGGAGGGCGAGACCCAGTACTTC. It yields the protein CASSRGEGETQYF.

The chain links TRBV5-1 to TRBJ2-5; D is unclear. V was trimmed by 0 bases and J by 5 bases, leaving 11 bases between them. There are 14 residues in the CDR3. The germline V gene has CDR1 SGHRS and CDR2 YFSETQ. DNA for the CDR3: TGCGCCAGCAGCTTGGTGGAGTCTGGGGAGACCCAGTACTTC. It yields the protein CASSLVESGETQYF.

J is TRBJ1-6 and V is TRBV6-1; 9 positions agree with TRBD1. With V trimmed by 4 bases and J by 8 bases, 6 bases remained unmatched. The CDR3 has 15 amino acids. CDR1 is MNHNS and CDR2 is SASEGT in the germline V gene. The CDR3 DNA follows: TGTGCCAGCAGTGGAGAGACAGGGGGGTATTCACCCCTCCACTTT. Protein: CASSGETGGYSPLHF.

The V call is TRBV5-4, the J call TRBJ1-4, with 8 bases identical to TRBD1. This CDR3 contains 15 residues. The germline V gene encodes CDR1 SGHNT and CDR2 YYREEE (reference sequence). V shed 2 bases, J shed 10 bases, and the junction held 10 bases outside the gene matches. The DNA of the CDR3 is TGTGCCAGCAGCTTTCAGGGGGCGCGGGGAGCAAAACTGTTTTTT. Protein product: CASSFQGARGAKLFF.

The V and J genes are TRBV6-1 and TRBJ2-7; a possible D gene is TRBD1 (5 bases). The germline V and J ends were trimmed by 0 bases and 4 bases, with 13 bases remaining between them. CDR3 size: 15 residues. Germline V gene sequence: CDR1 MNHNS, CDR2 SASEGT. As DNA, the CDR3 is TGTGCCAGCAGTGAAGCTCTCGGACATCCTTACGAGCAGTACTTC. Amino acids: CASSEALGHPYEQYF.

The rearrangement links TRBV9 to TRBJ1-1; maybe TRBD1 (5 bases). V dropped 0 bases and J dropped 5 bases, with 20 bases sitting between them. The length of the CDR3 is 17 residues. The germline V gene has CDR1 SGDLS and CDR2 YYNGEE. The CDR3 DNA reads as TGTGCCAGCAGCGTAGATGTGGGGAGGGGCCGAGGGACTGAAGCTTTCTTT. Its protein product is CASSVDVGRGRGTEAFF.

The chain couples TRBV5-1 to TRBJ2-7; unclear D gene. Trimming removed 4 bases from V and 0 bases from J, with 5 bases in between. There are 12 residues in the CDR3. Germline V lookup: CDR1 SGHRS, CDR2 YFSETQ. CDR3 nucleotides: TGCGCCAGCAGCACAGACTCCTACGAGCAGTACTTC. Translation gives CASSTDSYEQYF.

For the CDR3, the DNA is TGCGCCAGCAGCCAAGATAGAGGTGCGTCAGGGGGCACAGATACGCAGTATTTT. Translating it yields CASSQDRGASGGTDTQYF. This chain joins TRBV4-3 and TRBJ2-3; perhaps TRBD1 as D (6 bases). Per the germline V gene, CDR1 is LGHNA and CDR2 is YSLEER. Trimming took off 0 bases at V and 1 base at J, with 17 bases between the two ends. The CDR3 length is 18 residues.

The CDR3 nucleotides are TGTGCCAGTACCCGCGGACAGGGGACCCAAGAGACCCAGTACTTC. This sequence encodes CASTRGQGTQETQYF. The V call is TRBV19, the J call TRBJ2-5; TRBD1 matches 9 bases. Germline CDR1 and CDR2: LNHDA and SQIVND (reference sequence). This CDR3 region has 15 residues. With 7 bases clipped from V and 1 base from J, the junction kept 7 bases outside the gene matches.

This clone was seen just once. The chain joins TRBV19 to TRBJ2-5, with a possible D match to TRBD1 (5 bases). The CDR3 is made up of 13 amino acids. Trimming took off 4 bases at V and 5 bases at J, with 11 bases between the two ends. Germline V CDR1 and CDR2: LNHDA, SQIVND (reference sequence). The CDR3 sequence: CASSTAGYETQYF. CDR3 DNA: TGTGCCAGTAGTACCGCAGGGTATGAGACCCAGTACTTC.

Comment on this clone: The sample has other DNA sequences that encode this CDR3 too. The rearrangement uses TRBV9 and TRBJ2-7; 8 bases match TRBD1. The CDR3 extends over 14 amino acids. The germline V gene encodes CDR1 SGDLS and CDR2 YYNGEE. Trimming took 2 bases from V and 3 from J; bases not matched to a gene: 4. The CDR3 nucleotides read TGTGCCAGCAGCGTTGGACAGGGCGTCTACGAGCAGTACTTC. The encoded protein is CASSVGQGVYEQYF.

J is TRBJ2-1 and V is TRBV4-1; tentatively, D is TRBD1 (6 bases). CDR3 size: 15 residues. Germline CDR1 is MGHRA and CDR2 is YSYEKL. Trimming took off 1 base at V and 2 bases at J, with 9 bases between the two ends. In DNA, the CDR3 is TGCGCCAGCAGCCAAGTGAACAGGGCCTACAATGAGCAGTTCTTC. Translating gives CASSQVNRAYNEQFF.

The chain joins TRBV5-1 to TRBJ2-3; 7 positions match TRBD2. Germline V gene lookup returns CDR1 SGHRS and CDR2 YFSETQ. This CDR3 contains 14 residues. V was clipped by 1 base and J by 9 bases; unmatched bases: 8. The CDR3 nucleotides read TGCGCCAGCAGCTTGATGCTAGCGGAGGAGACGCAGTATTTT. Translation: CASSLMLAEETQYF.

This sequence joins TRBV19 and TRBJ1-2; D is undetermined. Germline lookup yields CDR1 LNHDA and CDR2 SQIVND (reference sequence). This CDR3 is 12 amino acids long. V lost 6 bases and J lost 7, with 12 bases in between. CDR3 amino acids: CASRTVGVGYTF. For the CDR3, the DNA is TGTGCCAGTAGAACGGTTGGAGTTGGCTACACCTTC.

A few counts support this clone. The CDR3 loop reads CASRDRGSEQYF. Written as DNA, the CDR3 is TGTGCCAGCAGGGACAGGGGGTCGGAGCAGTACTTC. The J gene is TRBJ2-7, the V gene TRBV6-5; TRBD1 aligns across 10 bases. The CDR3 contains 12 residues. V was clipped by 6 bases and J by 7 bases; unmatched bases: 3. Germline CDR1 is MNHEY and CDR2 is SVGAGI.

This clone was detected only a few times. As DNA, the CDR3 is TGTGCCAGCAGCCTCGGGGTTAATGAAAAACTGTTTTTT. This translates into CASSLGVNEKLFF. The rearrangement uses TRBV7-9 and TRBJ1-4; D not resolved. V lost 5 bases and J lost 4, with 8 bases in between. From germline, CDR1 is SEHNR and CDR2 FQNEAQ (reference sequence). The CDR3 spans 13 residues.

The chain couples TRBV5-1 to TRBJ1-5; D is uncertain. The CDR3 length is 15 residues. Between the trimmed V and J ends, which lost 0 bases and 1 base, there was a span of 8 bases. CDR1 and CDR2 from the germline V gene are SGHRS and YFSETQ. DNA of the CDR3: TGCGCCAGCAGCTTGGACGGAGGGAGCAATCAGCCCCAGCATTTT. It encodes CASSLDGGSNQPQHF.

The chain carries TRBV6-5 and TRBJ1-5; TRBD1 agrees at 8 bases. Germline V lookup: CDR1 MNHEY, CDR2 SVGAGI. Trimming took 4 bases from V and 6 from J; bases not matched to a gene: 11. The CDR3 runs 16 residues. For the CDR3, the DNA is TGTGCCAGCAGTTCATACCTGGACAGGGAGGCTCAGCCCCAGCATTTT. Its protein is CASSSYLDREAQPQHF.

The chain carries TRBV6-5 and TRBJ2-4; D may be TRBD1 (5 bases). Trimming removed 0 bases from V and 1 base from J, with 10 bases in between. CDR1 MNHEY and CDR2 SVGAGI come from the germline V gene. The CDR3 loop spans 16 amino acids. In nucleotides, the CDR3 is TGTGCCAGCAGTTACTCGATGGGGCTCGCCAAAAACATTCAGTACTTC. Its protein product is CASSYSMGLAKNIQYF.

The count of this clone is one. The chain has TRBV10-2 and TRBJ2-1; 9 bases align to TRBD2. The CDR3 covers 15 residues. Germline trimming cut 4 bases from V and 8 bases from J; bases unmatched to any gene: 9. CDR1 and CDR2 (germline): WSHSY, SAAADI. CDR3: CASSGFSGGSYEQFF. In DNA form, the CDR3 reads TGCGCCAGCAGTGGGTTTAGCGGGGGTTCCTATGAGCAGTTCTTC.

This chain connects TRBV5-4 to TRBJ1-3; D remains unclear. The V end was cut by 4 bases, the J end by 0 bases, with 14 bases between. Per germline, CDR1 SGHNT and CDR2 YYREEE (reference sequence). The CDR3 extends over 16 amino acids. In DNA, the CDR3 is TGTGCCAGCAGCCAAGATCTGGCTGACTCTGGAAACACCATATATTTT. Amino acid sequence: CASSQDLADSGNTIYF.

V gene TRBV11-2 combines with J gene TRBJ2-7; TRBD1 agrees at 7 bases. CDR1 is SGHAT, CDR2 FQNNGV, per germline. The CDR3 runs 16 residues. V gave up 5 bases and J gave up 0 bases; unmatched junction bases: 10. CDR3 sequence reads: CASSAGFRGSSYEQYF. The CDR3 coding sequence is TGTGCCAGCAGCGCAGGTTTCAGGGGGAGCTCCTACGAGCAGTACTTC.

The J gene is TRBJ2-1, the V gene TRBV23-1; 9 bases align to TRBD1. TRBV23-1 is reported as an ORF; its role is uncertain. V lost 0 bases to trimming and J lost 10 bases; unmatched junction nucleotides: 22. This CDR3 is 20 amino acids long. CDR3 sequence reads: CASSQSHPRTGGVPHSEQFF. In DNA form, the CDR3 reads TGCGCCAGCAGTCAATCCCACCCCCGAACAGGGGGCGTTCCTCATTCCGAGCAGTTCTTC.

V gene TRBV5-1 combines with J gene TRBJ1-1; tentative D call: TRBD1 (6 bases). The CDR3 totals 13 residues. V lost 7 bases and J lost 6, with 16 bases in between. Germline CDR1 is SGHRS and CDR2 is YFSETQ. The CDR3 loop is CASWGGAQAEAFF. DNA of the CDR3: TGCGCCAGCTGGGGGGGGGCGCAGGCTGAAGCTTTCTTT. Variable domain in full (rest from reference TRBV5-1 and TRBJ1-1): KAGVTQTPRYLIKTRGQQVTLSCSPISGHRSVSWYQQTPGQGLQFLFEYFSETQRNKGNFPGRFSGRQFSNSRSEMNVSTLELGDSALYLCASWGGAQAEAFFGQGTRLTVV.

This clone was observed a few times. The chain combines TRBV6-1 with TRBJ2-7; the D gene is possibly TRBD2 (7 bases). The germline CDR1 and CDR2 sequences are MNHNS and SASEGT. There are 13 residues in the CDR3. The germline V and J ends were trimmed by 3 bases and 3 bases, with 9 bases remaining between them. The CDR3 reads CASSERGGYEQYF. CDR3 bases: TGTGCCAGCAGTGAGAGGGGGGGCTACGAGCAGTACTTC.